These 32 T cell receptor beta chains were all obtained from the same sample, sequenced in a study of blood T cell repertoires in COVID-19. Some clones are missing from TCRdb's copy, which holds only in-frame ones; the method was immunoSEQ multiplex PCR. The table shows over 150,000 clones, with approximately 86% occurring only once. The source material was peripheral blood. These receptors came from a woman of 80 years or more with active or convalescent COVID-19.

In this sample, this clone turned up a few times. The rearrangement links TRBV6-1 to TRBJ2-3; a possible D gene is TRBD2 (5 bases). From germline, CDR1 is MNHNS and CDR2 SASEGT. Deletions cut 0 bases from V and 4 bases from J, with 14 bases between. CDR3 length equals 16 residues. The CDR3 DNA sequence: TGTGCCAGCAGTGAAGCGCCCCAGAGAGGGCCAGATACGCAGTATTTT. It codes for CASSEAPQRGPDTQYF.

The table lists this clone with a few counts. The chain combines TRBV6-2 or TRBV6-3 with TRBJ1-1; D is perhaps TRBD1 (5 bases). Germline lookup yields CDR1 MNHEY and CDR2 SVGEGT. Trimming took 5 bases from V and 3 from J, leaving 13 bases between them. The CDR3 contains 14 residues. The CDR3 loop reads CASSDDRWDTEAFF. CDR3 sequence (DNA): TGTGCCAGCAGTGACGACAGATGGGACACTGAAGCTTTCTTT.

As concerns this clone: One junction end does not reproduce the germline sequence, and a read error may be involved. The CDR3 DNA reads as TGTGCCAGCAGTTTCCCCCCGGGAGGGGTGAATACTGAAGCTTTCTTT. As protein: CASSFPPGGVNTEAFF. V and J are TRBV28 and TRBJ1-1, with D possibly matching TRBD1 (5 bases). Germline values: CDR1 MDHEN, CDR2 SYDVKM. The CDR3 runs 16 residues.

The rearrangement joins TRBV5-1 to TRBJ1-3; weak D call: TRBD1 (6 bases). There are 17 residues in the CDR3. V gave up 3 bases and J gave up 3 bases, with 19 bases separating them. The germline V gene encodes CDR1 SGHRS and CDR2 YFSETQ. The CDR3 loop is CASSSSDFTGNGNTIYF. The CDR3 DNA reads TGCGCCAGCAGCTCCTCAGATTTTACAGGGAATGGAAACACCATATATTTT.

The chain has TRBV27 and TRBJ1-1, with 7 bases aligning to TRBD1. Germline CDR1 and CDR2: MNHEY and SMNVEV (reference sequence). This CDR3 contains 14 residues. V lost 4 bases to trimming and J lost 3 bases; unmatched junction nucleotides: 5. The CDR3 spells CASSSGQRDTEAFF. The CDR3 nucleotides are TGTGCCAGCAGTTCGGGACAGAGGGACACTGAAGCTTTCTTT.

The genes are TRBV19 and TRBJ1-2; D is perhaps TRBD1 (5 bases). The CDR3 length is 12 residues. V was pared by 2 bases and J by 8 bases, with 9 bases between. The germline V gene has CDR1 LNHDA and CDR2 SQIVND (reference sequence). The CDR3 DNA follows: TGTGCCAGTAGTATAAGGGGCCGGGGCTACACCTTC. Its protein product is CASSIRGRGYTF.

This chain connects TRBV5-5 to TRBJ1-1; TRBD1 aligns across 8 bases. V lost 2 bases and J lost 2; bases outside the gene matches: 2. The CDR3 is 14 amino acids. The germline V gene has CDR1 SGHKS and CDR2 YYEKEE (reference sequence). CDR3 DNA sequence: TGTGCCAGCAGCTTCGGGACAGGAAACACTGAAGCTTTCTTT. It translates to CASSFGTGNTEAFF.

V usage is TRBV25-1 and J usage is TRBJ1-1; 7 bases agree with TRBD1. Trimming removed 4 bases from V and 7 bases from J; junction bases left unmatched: 9. The CDR3 is made up of 14 amino acids. CDR1 MGHDK and CDR2 SYGVNS come from the germline V gene. The CDR3 nucleotides are TGTGCCAGCAGTGCCCTGGACAGGACGGATGAAGCTTTCTTT. Translated, it gives CASSALDRTDEAFF. The entire variable domain, with the rest obtained from reference TRBV25-1 and TRBJ1-1, is as follows: EADIYQTPRYLVIGTGKKITLECSQTMGHDKMYWYQQDPGMELHLIHYSYGVNSTEKGDLSSESTVSRIRTEHFPLTLESARPSHTSQYLCASSALDRTDEAFFGQGTRLTVV.

This chain uses TRBV3-1 (or the pseudogene TRBV3-2) with TRBJ2-3, with 8 bases fitting TRBD2. Trimming took 1 base from V and 6 from J; bases not matched to a gene: 0. Germline V lookup: CDR1 LGHDT, CDR2 YNNKEL (reference sequence). CDR3 size: 13 residues. Here the CDR3 reads CASSQGLADTQYF. CDR3 nucleotide sequence: TGTGCCAGCAGCCAAGGACTAGCGGATACGCAGTATTTT.

The V gene is TRBV18, the J gene TRBJ2-5; 8 bases are a match to TRBD1. Germline CDR1 reads KGHSH; CDR2 reads LQKENI. The CDR3 sequence is 14 residues long. J was trimmed by 3 bases and V by 8 bases; bases with no gene match: 8. The CDR3 coding sequence is TGTGCCAGCGCTTCCGGGACAGGAAAAGAGACCCAGTACTTC. This sequence encodes CASASGTGKETQYF.

This clone was counted once. The chain is built from TRBV18 and TRBJ2-7, with D uncertain. V lost 2 bases to trimming and J lost 3 bases, with 17 bases between them. The CDR3 sequence is 16 residues long. Germline V gene sequence: CDR1 KGHSH, CDR2 LQKENI. The CDR3 loop is CASSPSFQTTLYEQYF. The CDR3 DNA follows: TGTGCCAGCTCACCAAGTTTCCAAACGACACTCTACGAGCAGTACTTC. The complete variable domain, with remaining parts taken from reference TRBV18 and TRBJ2-7, reads NAGVMQNPRHLVRRRGQEARLRCSPMKGHSHVYWYRQLPEEGLKFMVYLQKENIIDESGMPKERFSAEFPKEGPSILRIQQVVRGDSAAYFCASSPSFQTTLYEQYFGPGTRLTVT.

The rearrangement uses TRBV9 and TRBJ1-1, with TRBD1 identical over 8 bases. The CDR3 loop spans 15 amino acids. Germline V lookup: CDR1 SGDLS, CDR2 YYNGEE. V shed 3 bases and J 1 base; nucleotides not matched to a gene: 5. This CDR3 is CASSAQGAENTEAFF. The CDR3 nucleotides read TGTGCCAGCAGCGCTCAGGGGGCGGAGAACACTGAAGCTTTCTTT.

This chain links TRBV19 with TRBJ1-5, with 7 bases identical to TRBD1. CDR3 length: 14 amino acids. V was clipped by 5 bases and J by 7 bases; unmatched bases: 8. The V gene's germline CDR1 is LNHDA and CDR2 SQIVND (reference sequence). In nucleotides, the CDR3 is TGTGCCAGTAGTCTGACAGGGTTCGACCAGCCCCAGCATTTT. Protein: CASSLTGFDQPQHF.

Regarding this clone: At one end the junction does not follow the germline gene, possibly because of a read error. This chain joins TRBV7-7 and TRBJ2-2; maybe TRBD1 (5 bases). CDR1 is SSHAT and CDR2 is FNYEAQ in the germline V gene (reference sequence). This CDR3 contains 13 residues. CDR3 region: CASSLSGTGELFF. The CDR3 nucleotides read TGTGCTAGCAGCTTATCAGGGACCGGGGAGCTGTTTTTT.

The CDR3 loop is CASSSGQGAPTEAFF. The CDR3 DNA reads TGTGCCAGCAGCTCGGGACAGGGAGCGCCCACTGAAGCTTTCTTT. The rearrangement links TRBV7-9 to TRBJ1-1; 9 bases are shared with TRBD1. Germline V lookup: CDR1 SEHNR, CDR2 FQNEAQ (reference sequence). The CDR3 consists of 15 residues. V lost 4 bases to trimming and J lost 4 bases; unmatched junction nucleotides: 7.

The table lists this clone with a few counts. The chain is built from TRBV7-3 and TRBJ1-1; 8 bases are shared with TRBD1. In germline, CDR1 is SGHTA, CDR2 FQGTGA. CDR3 size: 13 residues. With V trimmed by 6 bases and J by 4 bases, 4 bases remained unmatched. The CDR3 bases are TGTGCCAGCAGGACCACAGGGGGCACTGAAGCTTTCTTT. Its translation is CASRTTGGTEAFF.

This chain uses TRBV19 with TRBJ2-1, with 7 bases aligning to TRBD2. The V segment lost 1 base and the J segment 6 bases; nucleotides outside the gene matches: 6. The CDR3 is 15 residues long. In germline, CDR1 is LNHDA, CDR2 SQIVND (reference sequence). This CDR3 reads CASSIVSPSGNEQFF. The CDR3 DNA sequence: TGTGCCAGTAGTATAGTTAGTCCTAGCGGCAATGAGCAGTTCTTC.

The chain uses TRBV6-4 and TRBJ1-1; 8 nucleotides align to TRBD1. V was pared by 9 bases and J by 3 bases, with 3 bases of the junction left unmatched. Germline V gene data show CDR1 as MRHNA and CDR2 as SNTAGT. This CDR3 is 12 amino acids long. CDR3 in DNA: TGTGCCAGATCGGACAGGGACACTGAAGCTTTCTTT. This translates into CARSDRDTEAFF.

V and J are TRBV5-1 and TRBJ1-3; D gene ambiguous. This CDR3 spans 14 amino acids. V lost 2 bases and J lost 4, with 10 bases in between. CDR1 is SGHRS, CDR2 YFSETQ, per germline. For the CDR3, the DNA is TGCGCCAGCAGCTTAGAGGGCCCAGGAAACACCATATATTTT. This codes for CASSLEGPGNTIYF.

The rearrangement uses TRBV28 and TRBJ1-1; possible D gene TRBD1, 5 bases. The CDR3 is 14 amino acids. The V end was cut by 1 base, the J end by 4 bases, with 10 bases between. Germline loops: CDR1 MDHEN, CDR2 SYDVKM. The chain's CDR3 is CASSLLQGFTEAFF. The CDR3 nucleotides read TGTGCCAGCAGTTTATTGCAGGGCTTCACTGAAGCTTTCTTT.

There are a few counts of this clone. The same CDR3 is also encoded by other DNA sequences in this sample. This chain joins TRBV5-1 and TRBJ2-1; TRBD2 matches 8 bases. The CDR3 is made up of 15 amino acids. Looked up from germline, CDR1 is SGHRS and CDR2 is YFSETQ. The trim removed 4 bases at V and 0 bases at J, leaving 3 bases unmatched. CDR3 nucleotides: TGCGCCAGCAGCCCAAGCGGGAGCTCCTACAATGAGCAGTTCTTC. Translation: CASSPSGSSYNEQFF.

The chain employs TRBV5-1 and TRBJ2-7; TRBD2 is a possible D gene (5 bases). Germline V CDR1 and CDR2: SGHRS, YFSETQ. The CDR3 has 13 residues. V lost 4 bases and J 5 bases, leaving 13 bases between the germline ends. Here the CDR3 reads CASSAGPLDEQYF. The DNA of the CDR3 is TGCGCCAGCAGCGCGGGTCCCCTAGACGAGCAGTACTTC.

The genes are TRBV4-1 and TRBJ2-3; 16 bases line up with TRBD2. Trimming took 5 bases from V and 1 from J; bases not matched to a gene: 9. Looked up from germline, CDR1 is MGHRA and CDR2 is YSYEKL. The CDR3 runs 19 residues. CDR3 nucleotides: TGCGCCAGCAGCTTAGGGACTAGCGGGAGGGCCGTGGGCACAGATACGCAGTATTTT. Translated, it gives CASSLGTSGRAVGTDTQYF.

The genes are TRBV12-3 or TRBV12-4 and TRBJ1-2, with a weak D call TRBD1 (5 bases). The ends were cut back, 5 bases at V and 4 bases at J, with 11 bases in the middle. This CDR3 is built from 13 residues. The CDR3 sequence is CASSLQTAYGYTF. The CDR3 DNA reads TGTGCCAGCAGTCTCCAGACAGCCTATGGCTACACCTTC.

This chain links TRBV7-2 with TRBJ1-6; D perhaps matches TRBD1 (6 bases). Germline loops: CDR1 SGHTA, CDR2 FQGNSA. Trimming removed 7 bases at V and 9 bases at J, with 22 bases between. CDR3 size: 16 residues. CDR3 protein: CASNFGSGPRGSPLHF. CDR3 sequence (DNA): TGTGCCAGCAACTTTGGATCTGGCCCCAGGGGTTCACCCCTCCACTTT.

The chain links TRBV21-1 to TRBJ1-1; the table's TRBD1 call for D was not verified on the DNA. TRBV21-1 is a known pseudogene. This CDR3 spans 15 amino acids. The CDR3 coding sequence is TGTGCCAGCAGCAGATTTTGCAGGCAGAACACTGAAGCTTTCTTT. This gives the protein CASSRFCRQNTEAFF.

The V and J genes are TRBV20-1 and TRBJ2-5, with TRBD2 identical over 12 bases. V lost 6 bases and J lost 11; bases outside the gene matches: 4. The CDR3 extends over 11 amino acids. Germline V gene sequence: CDR1 DFQATT, CDR2 SNEGSKA (reference sequence). CDR3 nucleotide sequence: TGCAGTGCCTTAGGACTAGCGGGACAGTACTTC. This sequence encodes CSALGLAGQYF.

The chain recombines TRBV5-4 with TRBJ2-5; perhaps TRBD1 as D (7 bases). From germline, CDR1 is SGHNT and CDR2 YYREEE (reference sequence). The CDR3 runs to 16 residues. The ends were cut back, 4 bases at V and 5 bases at J, with 21 bases in the middle. As DNA, the CDR3 is TGTGCCAGCAGCCCCGCCCCCACTAGCAGGGGGGAGACCCAGTACTTC. This translates into CASSPAPTSRGETQYF.

The J gene is TRBJ2-1, the V gene TRBV29-1; 12 positions match TRBD1. CDR1 is SQVTM and CDR2 is ANQGSEA in the germline V gene. CDR3 length equals 15 residues. The trim removed 4 bases at V and 9 bases at J, leaving 10 bases unmatched. This chain's CDR3 is CSVGEGTGGGFEQFF. The CDR3 nucleotides read TGCAGCGTTGGGGAGGGGACAGGGGGCGGTTTTGAGCAGTTCTTC.

The V and J genes are TRBV28 and TRBJ2-1; 8 positions match TRBD2. The J segment lost 15 bases and the V segment lost 5 bases, leaving 18 bases of the junction unmatched. Germline V gives CDR1 MDHEN, CDR2 SYDVKM. This CDR3 is 15 amino acids long. CDR3 bases: TGTGCCAGCAGTGTCCCGGGACTAGGGTTAGTAGAAGGGTTCTTC. Its protein is CASSVPGLGLVEGFF.

This sequence joins TRBV19 and TRBJ2-7; 13 positions match TRBD2. Germline CDR1 and CDR2: LNHDA and SQIVND (reference sequence). Trimming at V came to 5 bases and at J to 7 bases, leaving 11 bases not matched to a gene. The CDR3 extends over 16 amino acids. The CDR3 DNA is TGTGCCAGTAGTGTTACTAGCGGGAGGGCTGCAGGGGAGCAGTACTTC. Translated: CASSVTSGRAAGEQYF.

V is TRBV9 and J is TRBJ2-1, with D tentatively TRBD1 (7 bases). This CDR3 comprises 18 residues. Trimming removed 0 bases from V and 2 bases from J, with 18 bases in between. Germline CDR1 SGDLS, CDR2 YYNGEE. The CDR3 region is CASSVGTTRGLAYNEQFF. The CDR3 DNA is TGTGCCAGCAGCGTAGGCACGACTAGGGGGCTCGCCTACAATGAGCAGTTCTTC.